Listed below are T cell receptor beta chains from one sample, sequenced in a study of T cell responses to AZD1222 COVID-19 vaccine. The protocol was immunoSEQ multiplex PCR, while the TCRdb copy is restricted to in-frame clones and leaves out a portion. This sample has some 85,000 clones, with 90% to 95% found just once. The sample was peripheral blood, taken on day 0 of AZD1222 vaccination. The receptors shown here come from an adult in good health. The CDR3 runs from the conserved cysteine through the conserved F or W. A D gene is named only where the DNA matches it firmly. Rows may omit the clone size; those that give it use once, few, many or a size class.

d_call: -
j_call: TRBJ1-2
clone_size: -
v_call: TRBV27
cdr3_aa: CASSLSGGQGGGYTF
cdr3_nt: TGTGCCAGCAGTTTATCGGGTGGGCAGGGAGGCGGCTACACCTTC

d_call: -
j_call: TRBJ2-1
clone_size: once
v_call: TRBV11-3
cdr3_aa: CASSLELTAPYNEQFF
cdr3_nt: TGTGCCAGCAGCTTAGAGCTAACTGCTCCCTACAATGAGCAGTTCTTC

d_call: TRBD1
j_call: TRBJ1-6
clone_size: -
v_call: TRBV7-2
cdr3_aa: CASSLEYRGNSPLHF
cdr3_nt: TGTGCCAGCAGCTTAGAATACAGGGGTAATTCACCCCTCCACTTT

d_call: TRBD2
j_call: TRBJ2-1
clone_size: few
v_call: TRBV7-9
cdr3_aa: CASSLTSGRSYNEQFF
cdr3_nt: TGTGCCAGCAGCTTAACTAGCGGGAGGTCATACAATGAGCAGTTCTTC

d_call: -
j_call: TRBJ1-1
clone_size: -
v_call: TRBV3-1/TRBV3-2
cdr3_aa: CASSQDGLNTEAFF
cdr3_nt: TGTGCCAGCAGCCAAGACGGACTGAACACTGAAGCTTTCTTT

d_call: -
j_call: TRBJ1-2
clone_size: -
v_call: TRBV5-1
cdr3_aa: CASRLQGTANYGYTF
cdr3_nt: TGCGCCAGCAGACTACAGGGAACAGCTAACTATGGCTACACCTTC

d_call: -
j_call: TRBJ1-5
clone_size: -
v_call: TRBV5-1
cdr3_aa: CASRLGGGQEQPQHF
cdr3_nt: TGCGCCAGCAGACTCGGTGGGGGGCAGGAACAGCCCCAGCATTTT

d_call: -
j_call: TRBJ1-1
clone_size: -
v_call: TRBV7-3
cdr3_aa: CASSALGSAFF
cdr3_nt: TGTGCCAGCAGCGCCCTTGGTAGTGCTTTCTTT

d_call: TRBD1
j_call: TRBJ1-6
clone_size: -
v_call: TRBV5-6
cdr3_aa: CASEGQGASPLHF
cdr3_nt: TGTGCCAGCGAAGGACAGGGTGCTTCACCCCTCCACTTT

d_call: -
j_call: TRBJ2-7
clone_size: -
v_call: TRBV18
cdr3_aa: CASSPQSRPGEQYF
cdr3_nt: TGTGCCAGCTCACCACAGTCCAGGCCCGGGGAGCAGTACTTC

d_call: -
j_call: TRBJ2-3
clone_size: -
v_call: TRBV12-3/TRBV12-4
cdr3_aa: CASSNTTDTQYF
cdr3_nt: TGTGCCAGCAGCAACACAACAGATACGCAGTATTTT

d_call: -
j_call: TRBJ2-5
clone_size: -
v_call: TRBV6-5
cdr3_aa: CASSLRRQETQYF
cdr3_nt: TGTGCCAGCAGTTTACGGCGGCAAGAGACCCAGTACTTC

d_call: TRBD1
j_call: TRBJ1-2
clone_size: -
v_call: TRBV12-3/TRBV12-4
cdr3_aa: CASRPQGAQGYTF
cdr3_nt: TGTGCCAGCAGGCCACAGGGGGCGCAAGGCTACACCTTC

d_call: -
j_call: TRBJ1-2
clone_size: -
v_call: TRBV27
cdr3_aa: CASSLAGDTPRYGYTF
cdr3_nt: TGTGCCAGCAGTTTAGCTGGAGACACCCCTAGGTATGGCTACACCTTC

d_call: TRBD1
j_call: TRBJ1-5
clone_size: -
v_call: TRBV30
cdr3_aa: CAWSGTGGWQPQHF
cdr3_nt: TGTGCCTGGAGTGGGACAGGGGGCTGGCAGCCCCAGCATTTT

d_call: TRBD2
j_call: TRBJ2-3
clone_size: -
v_call: TRBV13
cdr3_aa: CASSTRLAGGTDTQYF
cdr3_nt: TGTGCCAGCAGCACCCGACTAGCGGGGGGCACAGATACGCAGTATTTT

d_call: -
j_call: TRBJ2-7
clone_size: -
v_call: TRBV21-1
cdr3_aa: CASHIGNRGRFEQYF
cdr3_nt: TGTGCCAGCCACATCGGGAACAGGGGGCGTTTCGAGCAGTACTTC

d_call: -
j_call: TRBJ2-1
clone_size: -
v_call: TRBV11-3
cdr3_aa: CASSARGNSYNEQFF
cdr3_nt: TGTGCCAGCAGCGCCCGGGGAAACTCCTACAATGAGCAGTTCTTC

d_call: -
j_call: TRBJ2-3
clone_size: -
v_call: TRBV19
cdr3_aa: CASSIQQTGGLTDTQYF
cdr3_nt: TGTGCCAGTAGTATTCAACAAACGGGGGGCCTCACAGATACGCAGTATTTT

d_call: -
j_call: TRBJ1-6
clone_size: -
v_call: TRBV11-2
cdr3_aa: CASSLSRGPLHF
cdr3_nt: TGTGCCAGCAGCCTATCCCGGGGACCCCTCCACTTT

d_call: -
j_call: TRBJ1-2
clone_size: -
v_call: TRBV5-4
cdr3_aa: CASSLAAGLSDYTF
cdr3_nt: TGTGCCAGCAGCTTGGCTGCAGGGCTCTCCGACTACACCTTC

d_call: TRBD1
j_call: TRBJ1-2
clone_size: -
v_call: TRBV20-1
cdr3_aa: CSASWAGGGYGYTF
cdr3_nt: TGCAGTGCTAGTTGGGCAGGGGGGGGATATGGCTACACCTTC

d_call: TRBD1
j_call: TRBJ1-2
clone_size: -
v_call: TRBV18
cdr3_aa: CASSPRQGEDGYTF
cdr3_nt: TGTGCCAGCTCACCCAGACAGGGTGAAGATGGCTACACCTTC

d_call: -
j_call: TRBJ1-3
clone_size: -
v_call: TRBV9
cdr3_aa: CASSGDSSGNTIYF
cdr3_nt: TGTGCCAGCAGCGGCGATAGCTCTGGAAACACCATATATTTT

d_call: -
j_call: TRBJ1-1
clone_size: -
v_call: TRBV19
cdr3_aa: CASNPLLGGTEAFF
cdr3_nt: TGTGCCAGTAATCCCCTCTTGGGGGGAACTGAAGCTTTCTTT

d_call: TRBD2
j_call: TRBJ2-2
clone_size: -
v_call: TRBV27
cdr3_aa: CAIVAGDGELFF
cdr3_nt: TGTGCCATCGTAGCGGGAGACGGGGAGCTGTTTTTT

d_call: -
j_call: TRBJ1-4
clone_size: -
v_call: TRBV18
cdr3_aa: CASSRQNNEKLFF
cdr3_nt: TGTGCCAGCTCACGGCAGAACAATGAAAAACTGTTTTTT

d_call: -
j_call: TRBJ1-1
clone_size: -
v_call: TRBV2
cdr3_aa: CASSETRDTEAFF
cdr3_nt: TGTGCCAGCAGCGAGACTAGGGACACTGAAGCTTTCTTT

d_call: TRBD1
j_call: TRBJ1-5
clone_size: -
v_call: TRBV11-3
cdr3_aa: CASSRVPRDSVRDQPQHF
cdr3_nt: TGTGCCAGCAGTCGAGTTCCCCGGGACAGTGTGCGTGATCAGCCCCAGCATTTT

d_call: -
j_call: TRBJ1-2
clone_size: few
v_call: TRBV28
cdr3_aa: CASSFRENYGYTF
cdr3_nt: TGTGCCAGCAGTTTTCGGGAAAACTATGGCTACACCTTC

d_call: -
j_call: TRBJ1-1
clone_size: -
v_call: TRBV6-5
cdr3_aa: CASSASGSTEAFF
cdr3_nt: TGTGCCAGCAGCGCGTCTGGGTCGACTGAAGCTTTCTTT

d_call: -
j_call: TRBJ1-6
clone_size: -
v_call: TRBV7-9
cdr3_aa: CASMGDGDSPLHF
cdr3_nt: TGTGCCAGCATGGGGGACGGGGATTCACCCCTCCACTTT

d_call: -
j_call: TRBJ2-7
clone_size: -
v_call: TRBV25-1
cdr3_aa: CASSGGYEQYF
cdr3_nt: TGTGCCAGCAGCGGAGGATACGAGCAGTACTTC

d_call: -
j_call: TRBJ2-7
clone_size: few
v_call: TRBV3-1/TRBV3-2
cdr3_aa: CASSPKGLIYEQYF
cdr3_nt: TGTGCCAGCAGCCCTAAGGGACTTATCTACGAGCAGTACTTC

d_call: -
j_call: TRBJ1-6
clone_size: -
v_call: TRBV5-1
cdr3_aa: CASSLQPQSSYNSPLHF
cdr3_nt: TGCGCCAGCAGCTTGCAGCCTCAAAGCTCCTATAATTCACCCCTCCACTTT

d_call: -
j_call: TRBJ1-1
clone_size: -
v_call: TRBV2
cdr3_aa: CASKPGPKNTEAFF
cdr3_nt: TGTGCCAGCAAACCGGGACCGAAGAACACTGAAGCTTTCTTT

d_call: -
j_call: TRBJ1-1
clone_size: -
v_call: TRBV18
cdr3_aa: CASSPGWKNTEAFF
cdr3_nt: TGTGCCAGCTCACCGGGATGGAAGAACACTGAAGCTTTCTTT

d_call: -
j_call: TRBJ1-1
clone_size: -
v_call: TRBV18
cdr3_aa: CASSPQEGLAFF
cdr3_nt: TGTGCCAGCTCACCACAGGAAGGGTTAGCTTTCTTT

d_call: TRBD2
j_call: TRBJ2-1
clone_size: once
v_call: TRBV2
cdr3_aa: CASSERRLADNEQFF
cdr3_nt: TGTGCCAGCAGTGAAAGGCGACTAGCGGACAATGAGCAGTTCTTC

d_call: -
j_call: TRBJ2-2
clone_size: -
v_call: TRBV4-1
cdr3_aa: CASSQPTGELFF
cdr3_nt: TGCGCCAGCAGCCAACCTACCGGGGAGCTGTTTTTT

d_call: -
j_call: TRBJ2-3
clone_size: -
v_call: TRBV10-3
cdr3_aa: CAISFDRYTDTQYF
cdr3_nt: TGTGCCATCAGTTTCGACAGATACACAGATACGCAGTATTTT

d_call: -
j_call: TRBJ2-1
clone_size: -
v_call: TRBV5-4
cdr3_aa: CASSETVSSYNEQFF
cdr3_nt: TGTGCCAGCAGCGAGACAGTCAGCTCCTACAATGAGCAGTTCTTC

d_call: -
j_call: TRBJ2-3
clone_size: -
v_call: TRBV12-3/TRBV12-4
cdr3_aa: CASSPPTYNTQYF
cdr3_nt: TGTGCCAGCAGTCCCCCGACGTACAATACGCAGTATTTT

d_call: -
j_call: TRBJ1-4
clone_size: -
v_call: TRBV5-1
cdr3_aa: CASSLLDRPNEKLFF
cdr3_nt: TGCGCCAGCAGCTTGCTGGACCGACCAAATGAAAAACTGTTTTTT

d_call: -
j_call: TRBJ2-5
clone_size: -
v_call: TRBV29-1
cdr3_aa: CSVDNPRVETQYF
cdr3_nt: TGCAGCGTTGATAACCCCAGGGTGGAGACCCAGTACTTC

d_call: TRBD1
j_call: TRBJ1-2
clone_size: -
v_call: TRBV10-1
cdr3_aa: CASSGTGDHGYTF
cdr3_nt: TGCGCCAGCAGTGGGACAGGGGATCATGGCTACACCTTC

d_call: -
j_call: TRBJ2-5
clone_size: -
v_call: TRBV15
cdr3_aa: CATSRDLTSRETQYF
cdr3_nt: TGTGCCACCAGCAGAGATTTAACTAGTCGAGAGACCCAGTACTTC

d_call: -
j_call: TRBJ2-2
clone_size: -
v_call: TRBV27
cdr3_aa: CASSWTAGTTGELFF
cdr3_nt: TGTGCCAGCAGTTGGACAGCCGGGACCACCGGGGAGCTGTTTTTT

d_call: -
j_call: TRBJ1-1
clone_size: -
v_call: TRBV6-5
cdr3_aa: CASSYSKRGNTEAFF
cdr3_nt: TGTGCCAGCAGTTACTCGAAAAGAGGGAACACTGAAGCTTTCTTT

d_call: -
j_call: TRBJ1-1
clone_size: -
v_call: TRBV10-3
cdr3_aa: CAIMRGAGVNTEAFF
cdr3_nt: TGTGCCATCATGAGAGGCGCAGGGGTGAACACTGAAGCTTTCTTT

d_call: TRBD2
j_call: TRBJ2-3
clone_size: -
v_call: TRBV7-2
cdr3_aa: CASSLILAGGDTQYF
cdr3_nt: TGTGCCAGCAGCTTAATCCTAGCGGGGGGGGATACGCAGTATTTT

d_call: -
j_call: TRBJ1-1
clone_size: few
v_call: TRBV7-9
cdr3_aa: CASTPGTPAPGPPGAFF
cdr3_nt: TGTGCCAGCACCCCTGGCACCCCGGCGCCAGGGCCTCCTGGGGCTTTCTTT

d_call: -
j_call: TRBJ1-2
clone_size: -
v_call: TRBV6-5
cdr3_aa: CASSRETTGNYGYTF
cdr3_nt: TGTGCCAGCAGCAGAGAGACGACCGGGAACTATGGCTACACCTTC

d_call: -
j_call: TRBJ1-1
clone_size: -
v_call: TRBV4-3
cdr3_aa: CASSPDFRNTEAFF
cdr3_nt: TGCGCCAGCAGCCCGGACTTTAGAAACACTGAAGCTTTCTTT

d_call: -
j_call: TRBJ1-5
clone_size: -
v_call: TRBV21-1
cdr3_aa: CASSKIETGGNQPQHF
cdr3_nt: TGTGCCAGCAGCAAAATAGAGACAGGAGGCAATCAGCCCCAGCATTTT

d_call: TRBD1
j_call: TRBJ1-3
clone_size: -
v_call: TRBV14
cdr3_aa: CASSPGGFYGNTIYF
cdr3_nt: TGTGCCAGCAGCCCAGGGGGCTTTTATGGAAACACCATATATTTT

d_call: TRBD1
j_call: TRBJ1-2
clone_size: -
v_call: TRBV5-6
cdr3_aa: CASSSITGGSGYTF
cdr3_nt: TGTGCCAGCAGCTCTATAACAGGGGGCTCAGGCTACACCTTC

d_call: TRBD1
j_call: TRBJ1-5
clone_size: -
v_call: TRBV3-1/TRBV3-2
cdr3_aa: CASSLSGGRSQPQHF
cdr3_nt: TGTGCCAGCAGCTTATCAGGGGGCAGGAGTCAGCCCCAGCATTTT

d_call: -
j_call: TRBJ1-1
clone_size: -
v_call: TRBV30
cdr3_aa: CATGYDTEAFF
cdr3_nt: TGTGCCACAGGGTATGACACTGAAGCTTTCTTT